A single sample gave rise to the 20 T cell receptor beta chains below, sequenced in a study of blood T cells in healthy people across ages. A second about 6 to 12 cycle PCR used barcoded and J-beta primers. TCRdb re-derived calls from the 5' RACE reads in MiXCR, one entry per CDR3 protein. This sample has about 830,000 distinct CDR3 sequences, with 55% to 65% found just once. Sequenced: blood. These receptors all stem from a man aged 25-40 years in good health.

J is TRBJ2-7 and V is TRBV4-2; D gene ambiguous. Trimming pared 0 bases from V and 3 bases from J, leaving 9 bases between. CDR1 is LGHNA and CDR2 is YNFKEQ in the germline V gene. This CDR3 contains 14 residues. CDR3 DNA: TGTGCCAGCAGCCAAGAGGCAGGCTACTACGAGCAGTACTTC. This codes for CASSQEAGYYEQYF.

This clonotype has just one count. The J gene is TRBJ2-4, the V gene TRBV7-8, with D tentatively TRBD1 or TRBD2 (7 bases each). TRBJ2-7 explains the end of the DNA better; the J call may be wrong. Germline V gene lookup returns CDR1 SGHVS and CDR2 FQNEAQ. This CDR3 spans 15 amino acids. CDR3 nucleotides: TGTGCCAGCAGCTTCAGGGGGGCGGGGGACTACGAGCAGTACTTC. It translates to CASSFRGAGDYEQYF.

The V and J genes are TRBV11-1 and TRBJ2-1; D perhaps matches TRBD1 (6 bases). This CDR3 region has 17 residues. The V and J ends lost 5 bases and 0 bases respectively, with 17 bases between them. Germline values: CDR1 SGHAT, CDR2 FQDESV (reference sequence). CDR3 coding DNA: TGTGCCAGCAGCCTAGTAACTGGGGGCCCCTCCTACAATGAGCAGTTCTTC. Amino acid sequence: CASSLVTGGPSYNEQFF.

V gene TRBV20-1 combines with J gene TRBJ1-4; possible D gene TRBD1, 6 bases. Germline V lookup: CDR1 DFQATT, CDR2 SNEGSKA (reference sequence). The CDR3 length is 14 residues. The V gene lost 4 bases and the J gene lost 6 bases, with 15 bases spanning the gap. The CDR3 nucleotides read TGCAGTGCTACCTCAGGGGCGCAGGATGAAAAACTGTTTTTT. Protein: CSATSGAQDEKLFF.

The V and J genes are TRBV20-1 and TRBJ2-3, with 7 bases fitting TRBD1. From germline, CDR1 is DFQATT and CDR2 SNEGSKA (reference sequence). With 5 bases clipped from V and 0 bases from J, the junction kept 11 bases outside the gene matches. There are 16 residues in the CDR3. Written as DNA, the CDR3 is TGCAGTGCTCGGGACAGTCTCAAACCAAGCACAGATACGCAGTATTTT. Its protein is CSARDSLKPSTDTQYF.

This clonotype has just a few counts. The gene calls are TRBV5-1 and TRBJ2-3; tentative D call: TRBD1 (6 bases). In germline, CDR1 is SGHRS, CDR2 YFSETQ. V lost 3 bases and J lost 2, with 16 bases in between. The CDR3 loop spans 16 amino acids. Written as DNA, the CDR3 is TGCGCCAGCAGCTCAAACGCGGACAGAGCCACAGATACGCAGTATTTT. Translating gives CASSSNADRATDTQYF.

This clonotype was detected only a few times. V gene TRBV29-1 combines with J gene TRBJ2-3, with D perhaps matching TRBD1 (5 bases). V lost 5 bases and J 4 bases, leaving 13 bases between the germline ends. The CDR3 spans 13 residues. CDR1 is SQVTM and CDR2 is ANQGSEA in the germline V gene. CDR3 loop: CSVRQFPSDTQYF. The CDR3 region has the DNA TGCAGCGTTCGACAGTTCCCGTCAGATACGCAGTATTTT.

The V gene is TRBV5-1, the J gene TRBJ2-1, with TRBD1 identical over 11 bases. With the DNA end fitting TRBJ2-7 better, the J assignment may be wrong. The germline V gene encodes CDR1 SGHRS and CDR2 YFSETQ. The length of the CDR3 is 14 residues. The CDR3 DNA reads as TGCGCCAGCAGCCAGGGACAGGGGGGGCTCGAGCAGTACTTC. Protein product: CASSQGQGGLEQYF.

The gene calls are TRBV11-3 and TRBJ2-3; 11 bases are a match to TRBD2. This CDR3 comprises 16 residues. Germline V CDR1 and CDR2: SGHNT, YENEEA. The V segment lost 5 bases and the J segment 7 bases; nucleotides outside the gene matches: 11. The CDR3 region has the DNA TGTGCCAGCAGCCCGGGGGTAACTAGCGGGGGTAATACGCAGTATTTT. Amino acids: CASSPGVTSGGNTQYF. The full variable domain, with the rest looked up from reference TRBV11-3 and TRBJ2-3, is EAGVVQSPRYKIIEKKQPVAFWCNPISGHNTLYWYLQNLGQGPELLIRYENEEAVDDSQLPKDRFSAERLKGVDSTLKIQPAELGDSAVYLCASSPGVTSGGNTQYFGPGTRLTVL.

The V gene is TRBV2, the J gene TRBJ2-3; D gene uncertain. CDR1 is SNHLY, CDR2 FYNNEI, per germline. The CDR3 is 14 amino acids. Deletions cut 6 bases from V and 0 bases from J, with 10 bases between. The CDR3 loop reads CASRAQPSTDTQYF. CDR3 in DNA: TGTGCCAGCAGGGCACAGCCTAGCACAGATACGCAGTATTTT.

The rearrangement links TRBV20-1 to TRBJ1-6; no clear D gene. The CDR3 consists of 15 residues. In germline, CDR1 is DFQATT, CDR2 SNEGSKA (reference sequence). Deletions cut 4 bases from V and 4 bases from J, with 14 bases between. CDR3 nucleotide sequence: TGCAGTGCTACAGATTACCCAGTATATAATTCACCCCTCCACTTT. Protein sequence: CSATDYPVYNSPLHF.

The sample holds a few counts of this clonotype. The genes are TRBV27 and TRBJ2-5; either TRBD1 or TRBD2 may fit D (5 bases each). The CDR3 extends over 16 amino acids. Germline V gene lookup returns CDR1 MNHEY and CDR2 SMNVEV (reference sequence). Trimming pared 3 bases from V and 3 bases from J, leaving 17 bases between. Here the CDR3 reads CASSFSGAPVEETQYF. In nucleotides, the CDR3 is TGTGCCAGCAGTTTCTCCGGGGCGCCCGTTGAAGAGACCCAGTACTTC.

The chain combines TRBV12-5 with TRBJ2-7; unclear D gene. In germline, CDR1 is LGHNT, CDR2 FRNRAP. Deletions cut 6 bases from V and 7 bases from J, with 13 bases between. This CDR3 is 12 amino acids long. The CDR3, as DNA: TGTGCTAGTGGACCTGACGGAAGTGAGCAGTACTTC. Its translation is CASGPDGSEQYF.

This clonotype has more than one count but fewer than ten. This rearrangement joins TRBV5-6 to TRBJ1-4, with D tentatively TRBD1 (6 bases). The CDR3 sequence is 15 residues long. The germline V gene has CDR1 SGHDT and CDR2 YYEEEE. V lost 0 bases and J 8 bases, leaving 14 bases between the germline ends. CDR3 in DNA: TGTGCCAGCAGCTTGGGTGCAGGGGAGGGAGAAAAACTGTTTTTT. This translates into CASSLGAGEGEKLFF.

J is TRBJ2-1 and V is TRBV6-2 or TRBV6-3, with D maybe TRBD1 (7 bases). Germline CDR1 is MNHEY and CDR2 is SVGEGT. CDR3 size: 15 residues. V lost 10 bases and J lost 6, with 22 bases in between. CDR3 region: CATYRRGRGANEQFF. The CDR3 DNA follows: TGTGCCACCTACCGAAGGGGCAGGGGGGCCAATGAGCAGTTCTTC.

The J gene is TRBJ1-2, the V gene TRBV7-2, with no clear D. Between the trimmed V and J ends, which lost 5 bases and 0 bases, there was a span of 13 bases. The CDR3 spans 15 residues. Germline-derived CDR1 and CDR2 are SGHTA and FQGNSA. DNA of the CDR3: TGTGCCAGCAGCGAGGGCCCCGGAGCTAACTATGGCTACACCTTC. It yields the protein CASSEGPGANYGYTF.

V and J are TRBV30 and TRBJ1-2, with TRBD1 as a possible D gene (6 bases). V dropped 5 bases and J dropped 3 bases, with 13 bases sitting between them. The germline V gene encodes CDR1 GTSNPN and CDR2 SVGIG (reference sequence). The CDR3 has 13 residues. The CDR3 DNA reads as TGTGCCTGGTTAAACAGGGAGCACTATGGCTACACCTTC. It codes for CAWLNREHYGYTF.

The rearrangement uses TRBV28 and TRBJ2-5, with D perhaps TRBD1 (6 bases). Trimming removed 4 bases from V and 4 bases from J, with 13 bases in between. Germline CDR1 is MDHEN and CDR2 is SYDVKM. The CDR3 runs to 14 residues. CDR3 region: CASSSGQTAETQYF. The CDR3 bases are TGTGCCAGCAGTTCTGGACAGACAGCAGAGACCCAGTACTTC. The full variable domain, in which reference TRBV28 and TRBJ2-5 provide the parts outside the CDR3, is DVKVTQSSRYLVKRTGEKVFLECVQDMDHENMFWYRQDPGLGLRLIYFSYDVKMKEKGDIPEGYSVSREKKERFSLILESASTNQTSMYLCASSSGQTAETQYFGPGTRLLVL.

With regard to this clonotype: A much larger clone sits a single nucleotide away, making a read error possible. V usage is TRBV3-1 and J usage is TRBJ2-4; D possibly uses TRBD1 or TRBD2 (7 bases each). The J call may be faulty, since TRBJ2-7 better matches the DNA end. The germline CDR1 and CDR2 sequences are LGHDT and YNNKEL (reference sequence). The CDR3 has 15 residues. The CDR3 DNA sequence: TGTGCCAGCAGTCTTAAGGGGGAGGGGGCCTGCGAGCAGTACTTC. Its protein is CASSLKGEGACEQYF.

This clonotype was seen a handful of times. The CDR3 DNA sequence: TGCAGTGCTAGAGATTATAAGGAGGGACTAGCGGGGAAGGACGAGCAGTACTTC. This sequence encodes CSARDYKEGLAGKDEQYF. V is TRBV20-1 and J is TRBJ2-7; 13 positions match TRBD2. CDR1 DFQATT and CDR2 SNEGSKA come from the germline V gene (reference sequence). V lost 0 bases and J lost 5; bases outside the gene matches: 13. The CDR3 is made up of 18 amino acids.